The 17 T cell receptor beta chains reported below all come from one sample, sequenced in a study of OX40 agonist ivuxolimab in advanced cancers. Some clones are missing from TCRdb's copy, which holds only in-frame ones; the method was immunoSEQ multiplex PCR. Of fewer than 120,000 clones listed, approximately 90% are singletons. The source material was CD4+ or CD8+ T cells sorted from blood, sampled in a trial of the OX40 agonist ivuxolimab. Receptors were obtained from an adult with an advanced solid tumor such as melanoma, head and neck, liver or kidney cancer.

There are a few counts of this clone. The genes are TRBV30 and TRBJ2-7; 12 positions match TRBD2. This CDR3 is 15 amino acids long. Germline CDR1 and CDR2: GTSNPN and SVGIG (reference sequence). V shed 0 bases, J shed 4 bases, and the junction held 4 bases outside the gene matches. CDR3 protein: CAWSVRLAGVYEQYF. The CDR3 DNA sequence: TGTGCCTGGAGTGTCAGACTAGCGGGAGTTTACGAGCAGTACTTC.

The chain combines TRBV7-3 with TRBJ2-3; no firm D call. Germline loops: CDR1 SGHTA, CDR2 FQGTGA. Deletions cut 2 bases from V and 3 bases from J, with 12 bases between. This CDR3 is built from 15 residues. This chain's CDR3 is CASSLHMAKTDTQYF. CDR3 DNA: TGTGCCAGCAGCTTACATATGGCCAAAACAGATACGCAGTATTTT.

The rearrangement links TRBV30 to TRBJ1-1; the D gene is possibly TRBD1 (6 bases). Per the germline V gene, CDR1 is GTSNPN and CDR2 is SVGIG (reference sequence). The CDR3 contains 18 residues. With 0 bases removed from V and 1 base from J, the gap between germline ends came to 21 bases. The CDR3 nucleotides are TGTGCCTGGAGTGTACCTAGACAGGAGAGAGGGCCGAACACTGAAGCTTTCTTT. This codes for CAWSVPRQERGPNTEAFF. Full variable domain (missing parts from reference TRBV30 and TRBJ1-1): SQTIHQWPATLVQPVGSPLSLECTVEGTSNPNLYWYRQAAGRGLQLLFYSVGIGQISSEVPQNLSASRPQDRQFILSSKKLLLSDSGFYLCAWSVPRQERGPNTEAFFGQGTRLTVV.

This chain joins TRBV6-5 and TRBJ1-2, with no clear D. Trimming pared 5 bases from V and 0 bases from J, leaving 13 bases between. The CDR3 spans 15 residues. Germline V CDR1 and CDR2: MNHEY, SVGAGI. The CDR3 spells CASSVLTKANYGYTF. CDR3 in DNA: TGTGCCAGCAGTGTTCTCACGAAAGCTAACTATGGCTACACCTTC.

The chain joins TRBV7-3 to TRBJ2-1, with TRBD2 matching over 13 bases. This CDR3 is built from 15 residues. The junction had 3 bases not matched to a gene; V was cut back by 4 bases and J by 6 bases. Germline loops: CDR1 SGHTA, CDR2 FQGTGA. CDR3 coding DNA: TGTGCCAGCAGCTCGGGACTAGCGGGGATCAATGAGCAGTTCTTC. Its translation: CASSSGLAGINEQFF.

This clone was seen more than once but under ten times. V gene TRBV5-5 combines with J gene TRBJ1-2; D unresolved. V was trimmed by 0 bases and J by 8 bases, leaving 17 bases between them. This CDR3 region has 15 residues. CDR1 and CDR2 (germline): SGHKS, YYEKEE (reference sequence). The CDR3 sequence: CASSLVPIEFYGYTF. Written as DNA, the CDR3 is TGTGCCAGCAGCTTGGTCCCTATTGAGTTCTACGGCTACACCTTC.

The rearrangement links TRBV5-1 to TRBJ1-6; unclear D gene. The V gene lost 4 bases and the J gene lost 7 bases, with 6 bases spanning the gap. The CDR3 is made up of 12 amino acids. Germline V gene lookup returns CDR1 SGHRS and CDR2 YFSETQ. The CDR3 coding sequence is TGCGCCAGCAGCGGGGAAAATTCACCCCTCCACTTT. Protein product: CASSGENSPLHF.

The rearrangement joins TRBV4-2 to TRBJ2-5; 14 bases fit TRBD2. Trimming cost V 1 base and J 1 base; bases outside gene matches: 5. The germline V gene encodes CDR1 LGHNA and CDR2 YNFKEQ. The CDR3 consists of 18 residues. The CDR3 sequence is CASSQAGLAGVGQETQYF. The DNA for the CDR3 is TGTGCCAGCAGCCAAGCGGGACTAGCGGGAGTGGGCCAAGAGACCCAGTACTTC.

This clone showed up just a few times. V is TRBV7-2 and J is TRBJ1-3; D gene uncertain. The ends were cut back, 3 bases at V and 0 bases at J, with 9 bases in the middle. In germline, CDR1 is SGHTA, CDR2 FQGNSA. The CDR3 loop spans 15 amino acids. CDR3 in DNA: TGTGCCAGCAGCTTGGAGGCCAGCTCTGGAAACACCATATATTTT. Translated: CASSLEASSGNTIYF.

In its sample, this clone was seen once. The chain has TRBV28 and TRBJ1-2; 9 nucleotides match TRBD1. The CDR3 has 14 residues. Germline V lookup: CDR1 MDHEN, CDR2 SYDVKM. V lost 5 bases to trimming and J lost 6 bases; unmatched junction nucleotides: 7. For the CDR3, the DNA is TGTGCCAGCAGTACCGGGACAGGGCCCCATGGCTACACCTTC. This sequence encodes CASSTGTGPHGYTF.

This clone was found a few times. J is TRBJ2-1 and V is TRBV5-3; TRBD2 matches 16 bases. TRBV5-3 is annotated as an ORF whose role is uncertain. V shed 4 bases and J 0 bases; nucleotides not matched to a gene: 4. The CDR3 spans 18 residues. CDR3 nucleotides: TGTGCCAGAAGCCCCGGGACTAGCGGGGGGGCCTCCTACAATGAGCAGTTCTTC. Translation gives CARSPGTSGGASYNEQFF.

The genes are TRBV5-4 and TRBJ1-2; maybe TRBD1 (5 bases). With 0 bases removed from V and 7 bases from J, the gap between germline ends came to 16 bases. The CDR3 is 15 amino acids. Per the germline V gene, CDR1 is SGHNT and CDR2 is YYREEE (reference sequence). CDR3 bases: TGTGCCAGCAGCTTGGAGTGGGGAGGGGAGGCTGGCTACACCTTC. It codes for CASSLEWGGEAGYTF.

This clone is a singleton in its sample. The CDR3 DNA is TGTGCCAGCAGTAGGGGACGACGGGCGGAGACCCAGTACTTC. Its translation is CASSRGRRAETQYF. The chain uses TRBV6-6 and TRBJ2-5, with D perhaps matching TRBD1 or TRBD2 (5 bases each). The CDR3 runs to 14 residues. Germline lookup yields CDR1 MNHNY and CDR2 SVGAGI (reference sequence). Between the trimmed V and J ends, which lost 5 bases and 5 bases, there was a span of 15 bases.

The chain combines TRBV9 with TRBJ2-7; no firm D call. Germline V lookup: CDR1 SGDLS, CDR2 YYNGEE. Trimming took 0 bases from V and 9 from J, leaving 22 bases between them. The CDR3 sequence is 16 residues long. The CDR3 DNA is TGTGCCAGCAGCGTAGGAGTTTCGGGTAGCTCAGCGTGGCAGTACTTC. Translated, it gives CASSVGVSGSSAWQYF. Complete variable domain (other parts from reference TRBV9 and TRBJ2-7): DSGVTQTPKHLITATGQRVTLRCSPRSGDLSVYWYQQSLDQGLQFLIQYYNGEERAKGNILERFSAQQFPDLHSELNLSSLELGDSALYFCASSVGVSGSSAWQYFGPGTRLTVT.

The CDR3 bases are TGTGCCAGCAGCCCGGGTTACCTGAACACTGAAGCTTTCTTT. Its protein is CASSPGYLNTEAFF. The chain couples TRBV5-6 to TRBJ1-1; no firm D call. Per the germline V gene, CDR1 is SGHDT and CDR2 is YYEEEE. V lost 4 bases and J 0 bases, leaving 10 bases between the germline ends. This CDR3 has 14 amino acids.

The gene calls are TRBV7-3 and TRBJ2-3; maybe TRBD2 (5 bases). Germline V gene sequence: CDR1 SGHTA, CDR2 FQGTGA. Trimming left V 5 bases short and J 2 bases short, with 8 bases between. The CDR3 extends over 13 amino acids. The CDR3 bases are TGTGCCAGCAGCCCGACTAACACAGATACGCAGTATTTT. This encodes CASSPTNTDTQYF.

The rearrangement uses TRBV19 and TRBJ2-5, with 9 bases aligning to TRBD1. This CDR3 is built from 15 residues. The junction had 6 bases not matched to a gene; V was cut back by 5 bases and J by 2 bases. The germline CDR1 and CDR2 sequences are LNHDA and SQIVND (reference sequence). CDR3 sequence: CASSVSGTGQETQYF. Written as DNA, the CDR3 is TGTGCCAGTAGTGTCTCCGGGACAGGGCAAGAGACCCAGTACTTC.